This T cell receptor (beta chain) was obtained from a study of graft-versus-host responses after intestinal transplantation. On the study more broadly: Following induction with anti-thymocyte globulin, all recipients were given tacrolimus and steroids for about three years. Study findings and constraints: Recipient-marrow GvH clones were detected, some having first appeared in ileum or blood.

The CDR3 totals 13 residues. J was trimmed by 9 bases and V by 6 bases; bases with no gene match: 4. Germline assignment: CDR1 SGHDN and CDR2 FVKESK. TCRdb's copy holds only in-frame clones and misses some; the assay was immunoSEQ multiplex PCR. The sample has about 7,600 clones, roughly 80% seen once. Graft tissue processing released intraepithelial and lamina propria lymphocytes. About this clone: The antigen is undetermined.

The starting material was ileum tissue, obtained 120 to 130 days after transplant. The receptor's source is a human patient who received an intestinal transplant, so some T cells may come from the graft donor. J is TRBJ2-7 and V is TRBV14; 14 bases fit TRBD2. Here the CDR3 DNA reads TGTGCCAGCAGAGGGACTAGCGGGAGCCCGCAGTACTTC. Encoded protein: CASRGTSGSPQYF. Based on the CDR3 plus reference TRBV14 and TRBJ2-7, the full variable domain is EAGVTQFPSHSVIEKGQTVTLRCDPISGHDNLYWYRRVMGKEIKFLLHFVKESKQDESGMPNNRFLAERTGGTYSTLKVQPAELEDSGVYFCASRGTSGSPQYFGPGTRLTVT.